These T cell receptor beta chains were read from a single sample in a study of CD4+ T cells in melanoma. Sequenced by immunoSEQ multiplex PCR; TCRdb stores in-frame clones only, minus some. The sample shows approximately 19,000 clones, about 77% of them seen only once. The origin of the receptors is a human donor with melanoma. Both conserved end residues are part of each CDR3. A D gene is named only where the DNA matches it firmly. Some rows have no size entry. The others give once, few or many, or a class for an expanded clone.

D	V	size	J	length	CDR3	DNA
TRBD1	TRBV2	-	TRBJ1-3	15	CASRSTGGGGNTIYF	TGTGCCAGCAGATCGACAGGGGGCGGCGGAAACACCATATATTTT
TRBD2	TRBV5-6	-	TRBJ2-2	18	CASSLVFRQAGGTGELFF	TGTGCCAGCAGCTTGGTGTTTCGGCAGGCGGGGGGCACCGGGGAGCTGTTTTTT
TRBD2	TRBV10-2	few	TRBJ2-5	15	CASRGTSGGRETQYF	TGCGCCAGCAGAGGGACTAGCGGGGGCCGGGAGACCCAGTACTTC
-	TRBV30	-	TRBJ2-2	15	CAWSVTGGRTGELFF	TGTGCCTGGAGTGTTACGGGGGGCCGCACCGGGGAGCTGTTTTTT
-	TRBV18	-	TRBJ1-3	13	CASSPGDLNTIYF	TGTGCCAGCTCACCAGGCGACTTAAACACCATATATTTT
-	TRBV6-5	-	TRBJ1-6	14	CASRRGRQDSPLHF	TGTGCCAGCAGACGGGGGCGGCAGGATTCACCCCTCCACTTT
-	TRBV6-5	-	TRBJ2-5	15	CASSYSGGRLETQYF	TGTGCCAGCAGTTACTCTGGGGGGCGGCTCGAGACCCAGTACTTC
TRBD2	TRBV9	-	TRBJ2-1	14	CASSGRGGLGEQFF	TGTGCCAGCAGCGGGCGCGGGGGTTTGGGTGAGCAGTTCTTC
TRBD1	TRBV18	-	TRBJ1-3	15	CASSLLDRAGNTIYF	TGTGCCAGCTCACTACTGGACAGGGCTGGAAACACCATATATTTT
TRBD1	TRBV30	-	TRBJ1-3	15	CAWRSGTGSGNTIYF	TGTGCCTGGCGGTCCGGGACAGGGTCTGGAAACACCATATATTTT